This T cell receptor (beta chain) was recovered during a study of radiotherapy plus CTLA-4 blockade in lung cancer. Profiled with immunoSEQ multiplex PCR; TCRdb holds only in-frame clones, not every one. The sample contains about 48,000 clones, 86% of which appear only once. The sequence was collected from a human donor with non-small cell lung cancer that progressed on radiotherapy plus ipilimumab. Some clones in this sample may be carry-over from other donors' samples. Source: peripheral blood, taken from a patient treated with radiotherapy plus ipilimumab.

CDR3 amino acids: CASSEPERDTEAFF. The CDR3, as DNA: TGTGCCAGCAGTGAACCGGAGCGGGACACTGAAGCTTTCTTT. The chain carries TRBV25-1 and TRBJ1-1; no definite D call. Deletions cut 2 bases from V and 3 bases from J, with 10 bases between. CDR3 length equals 14 residues. Germline V lookup: CDR1 MGHDK, CDR2 SYGVNS.